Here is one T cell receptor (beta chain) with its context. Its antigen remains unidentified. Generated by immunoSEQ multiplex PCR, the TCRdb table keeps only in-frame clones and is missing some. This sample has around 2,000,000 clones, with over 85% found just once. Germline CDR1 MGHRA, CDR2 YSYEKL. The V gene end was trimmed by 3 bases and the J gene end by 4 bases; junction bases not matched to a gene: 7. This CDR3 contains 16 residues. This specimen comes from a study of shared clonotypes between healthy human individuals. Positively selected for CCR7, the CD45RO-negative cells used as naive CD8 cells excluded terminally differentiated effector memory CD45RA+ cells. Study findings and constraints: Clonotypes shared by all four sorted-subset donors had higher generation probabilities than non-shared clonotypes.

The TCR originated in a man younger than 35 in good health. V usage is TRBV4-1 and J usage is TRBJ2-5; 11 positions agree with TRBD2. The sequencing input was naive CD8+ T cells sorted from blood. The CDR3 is CASSHRSGGEGETQYF. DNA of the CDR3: TGCGCCAGCAGCCACCGTAGCGGGGGGGAGGGAGAGACCCAGTACTTC.